Listed below are T cell receptor beta chains from one sample, sequenced in a study of monozygotic twins with inflammatory bowel disease. TCRdb re-analyzed the 5' RACE reads; it lists each CDR3 protein once, without DNA. The sample has about 380,000 distinct CDR3 sequences, and its top ten clones hold just over 2.5%. Sequenced sample: blood. The receptors here all came from a human donor with ulcerative colitis or Crohn's disease, or a healthy co-twin of an affected twin (not recorded which). The CDR3 runs from the conserved cysteine through the conserved F or W.

j_call	v_call	cdr3_aa
TRBJ2-6	TRBV20-1	CSARGSDRGRGTGANVLTF
TRBJ2-3	TRBV4-3	CASSHLFRGGLTDTQYF
TRBJ2-3	TRBV5-1	CASSPARGPRTDTQYF
TRBJ1-1	TRBV20-1	CSAREGNTEAFF
TRBJ1-5	TRBV11-2	CASSAGTEFNQPQHF
TRBJ1-1	TRBV4-2	CASSPGGVGTEAFF
TRBJ1-4	TRBV12-3/TRBV12-4	CASSETLGDEGEKLFF
TRBJ2-5	TRBV7-9	CASSPRTSGGLKETQYF
TRBJ1-4	TRBV5-1	CASSLEVSGEKLFF
TRBJ2-2	TRBV3-1	CASSQDRDFANTGELFF
TRBJ1-2	TRBV6-5	CASSSQGLYGYTF
TRBJ1-1	TRBV20-1	CSAPGTVDEAFF
TRBJ2-1	TRBV7-9	CASSASGGNEQFF
TRBJ1-1	TRBV6-5	CASSYSTLNTEAFF
TRBJ2-3	TRBV11-2	CASSLATANTQYF
TRBJ1-4	TRBV20-1	CSAREGTATNEKLFF
TRBJ1-3	TRBV28	CASVKGQIISGNTIYF
TRBJ2-7	TRBV7-2	CASSVTGGGSYEQYF
TRBJ1-4	TRBV12-3/TRBV12-4	CASSLIRGHEKLFF
TRBJ2-1	TRBV13	CASSPSGDTPYNEQFF